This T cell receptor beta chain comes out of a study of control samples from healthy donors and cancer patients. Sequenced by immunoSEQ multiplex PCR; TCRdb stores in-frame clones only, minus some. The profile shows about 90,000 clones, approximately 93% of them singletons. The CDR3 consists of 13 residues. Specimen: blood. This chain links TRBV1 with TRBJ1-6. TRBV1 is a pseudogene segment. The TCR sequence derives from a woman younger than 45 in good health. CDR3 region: CTSSQLGPGTLHF. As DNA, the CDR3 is TGCACCAGCAGCCAGTTGGGTCCGGGGACCCTCCACTTT.